This entry is about one TCR beta chain. Trimming stripped 3 bases from V and 0 bases from J, with 11 bases between. Germline lookup yields CDR1 SGHDN and CDR2 FVKESK. The CDR3 covers 15 residues. Original data processing: Amplification of reference gene primers was used by the study to estimate nucleated cell counts. Clones were read by immunoSEQ multiplex PCR, and TCRdb kept only the in-frame ones, dropping some. V and J calls and clone size are those listed in that table; D and trimming were worked out from the DNA. The sample lists about 83,000 clones; 65% to 85% were seen once. These data come from a study of blood T cell repertoires in COVID-19. The wider study: Samples of COVID-19 (acute and convalescent) were obtained from the United States, Italy and Spain. In each case, the material was cDNA or gDNA derived from T cells, B-cell-depleted T cells, or PBMCs.

Sequences were obtained from peripheral blood. The chain couples TRBV14 to TRBJ2-5; perhaps TRBD2 as D (7 bases). The sequence was collected from a woman older than 75 with acute or convalescent COVID-19. CDR3 nucleotide sequence: TGTGCCAGCAGCCACCACGGGGGGCACCAAGAGACCCAGTACTTC. This codes for CASSHHGGHQETQYF.